The clone carrying this T cell receptor beta chain appeared a single time. V dropped 7 bases and J dropped 7; count of bases not matched to a gene: 11. Germline V lookup: CDR1 MNHNY, CDR2 SVGAGI (reference sequence). The CDR3 extends over 14 amino acids. The data were produced by immunoSEQ multiplex PCR, yet TCRdb's version contains in-frame clones alone and is incomplete. The repertoire consists of about 100,000 clones, with 95% occurring once and the leading ten covering under 0.35%. The data belong to a study of technical replicates of blood from a few donors. The rearrangement joins TRBV6-6 to TRBJ1-1; 8 bases match TRBD1. The receptor was isolated from a human donor in good health. Sequences were obtained from T cells isolated from PBMCs. The CDR3 coding sequence is TGTGCCAGCAACCCCGGACAGGGAGGCTTTGAAGCTTTCTTT. Translating it yields CASNPGQGGFEAFF.